Below, 18 T cell receptor beta chains from the same sample are listed, as sequenced in a study of shared clonotypes between healthy human individuals. Method: immunoSEQ multiplex PCR; TCRdb's copy keeps in-frame clones and lacks some. This sample yields under 600,000 clones, of which 95% to 98% are seen a single time; around 0.3% belongs to the top ten. In the naive CD8 group, cells lacked CD45RO and were positively selected for CCR7, so terminally differentiated effector memory CD45RA+ cells were left out. Sequenced input: naive CD8+ T cells sorted from blood. The receptors originated from a man younger than 45 in good health.

The chain couples TRBV28 to TRBJ2-7; D is possibly TRBD1 or TRBD2 (5 bases each). The CDR3 length is 18 residues. Germline CDR1 MDHEN, CDR2 SYDVKM. Trimming shortened V by 1 base and J by 2 bases, and 21 bases separated the two germline ends. CDR3 nucleotides: TGTGCCAGCAGTTTATCTCCCGAGGGGAGCCCCAATCCCTACGAGCAGTACTTC. Translating gives CASSLSPEGSPNPYEQYF.

About this clone: One end of the junction does not line up with germline, which may come from a read error. The gene calls are TRBV7-7 and TRBJ1-1; no definite D call. The germline V gene has CDR1 SSHAT and CDR2 FNYEAQ (reference sequence). This CDR3 has 13 amino acids. CDR3 DNA sequence: TGTGCTAGCAGCTCACGGACCGGGACTGAAGCTTTCTTT. This translates into CASSSRTGTEAFF. Filled out from reference TRBV7-7 and TRBJ1-1, the complete variable domain reads GAGVSQSPRYKVTKRGQDVTLRCDPISSHATLYWYQQALGQGPEFLTYFNYEAQPDKSGLPSDRFSAERPEGSISTLTIQRTEQRDSAMYRCASSSRTGTEAFFGQGTRLTVV.

The V call is TRBV19, the J call TRBJ2-3; D gene unclear. From germline, CDR1 is LNHDA and CDR2 SQIVND (reference sequence). The CDR3 loop spans 15 amino acids. V dropped 3 bases and J dropped 2 bases, with 12 bases sitting between them. The CDR3 sequence: CASSINPVFTDTQYF. The CDR3, as DNA: TGTGCCAGTAGTATTAATCCCGTCTTCACAGATACGCAGTATTTT. Variable domain in full (rest from reference TRBV19 and TRBJ2-3): DGGITQSPKYLFRKEGQNVTLSCEQNLNHDAMYWYRQDPGQGLRLIYYSQIVNDFQKGDIAEGYSVSREKKESFPLTVTSAQKNPTAFYLCASSINPVFTDTQYFGPGTRLTVL.

The gene calls are TRBV27 and TRBJ1-1; TRBD1 is a possible D gene (6 bases). The CDR3 is 13 residues long. Germline CDR1 and CDR2: MNHEY and SMNVEV (reference sequence). V lost 6 bases to trimming and J lost 4 bases, with 12 bases between them. The CDR3 region is CASRQGLATEAFF. CDR3 DNA sequence: TGTGCCAGCAGGCAGGGGTTGGCCACTGAAGCTTTCTTT.

V usage is TRBV11-2 and J usage is TRBJ2-3; D gene ambiguous. V shed 3 bases and J shed 4 bases, with 8 bases lying between them. The CDR3 is made up of 13 amino acids. The germline CDR1 and CDR2 sequences are SGHAT and FQNNGV. This chain's CDR3 is CASSFESSDTQYF. DNA for the CDR3: TGTGCCAGCAGCTTTGAGAGCTCAGATACGCAGTATTTT. The whole variable domain, remainder taken from reference TRBV11-2 and TRBJ2-3, is EAGVAQSPRYKIIEKRQSVAFWCNPISGHATLYWYQQILGQGPKLLIQFQNNGVVDDSQLPKDRFSAERLKGVDSTLKIQPAKLEDSAVYLCASSFESSDTQYFGPGTRLTVL.

This chain links TRBV2 with TRBJ2-2; 12 bases map to TRBD2. This CDR3 comprises 20 residues. V trimming: 3 bases; J trimming: 0 bases; junction bases outside the gene matches: 11. Germline CDR1 and CDR2: SNHLY and FYNNEI. The CDR3: CASSDDPTSGRHANTGELFF. The CDR3 DNA follows: TGTGCCAGCAGTGATGATCCCACTAGCGGGAGGCACGCGAACACCGGGGAGCTGTTTTTT.

The chain joins TRBV7-9 to TRBJ1-5; 8 nucleotides align to TRBD1. Germline CDR1 reads SEHNR; CDR2 reads FQNEAQ (reference sequence). The CDR3 length is 16 residues. V was pared by 5 bases and J by 7 bases, with 13 bases of the junction left unmatched. Written as DNA, the CDR3 is TGTGCCAGCAGCCCCGGGAGACAGGGGTCATACCAGCCCCAGCATTTT. Translated: CASSPGRQGSYQPQHF.

V usage is TRBV5-1 and J usage is TRBJ2-7, with TRBD2 identical over 13 bases. V trimming: 5 bases; J trimming: 6 bases; junction bases outside the gene matches: 14. This CDR3 region has 17 residues. In germline, CDR1 is SGHRS, CDR2 YFSETQ. CDR3 sequence: CASRQESTSGRLGEQYF. The CDR3 region has the DNA TGCGCCAGCAGACAAGAATCGACTAGCGGGAGGCTGGGCGAGCAGTACTTC.

This rearrangement joins TRBV9 to TRBJ1-2, with D perhaps matching TRBD1 (6 bases). V was pared by 4 bases and J by 7 bases, with 14 bases between. Germline assignment: CDR1 SGDLS and CDR2 YYNGEE. This CDR3 is 13 amino acids long. The CDR3 DNA follows: TGTGCCAGCAGCTCTACACAAGGGGGTGGCTACACCTTC. This encodes CASSSTQGGGYTF.

The chain joins TRBV5-5 to TRBJ2-6; 9 bases match TRBD1. V gave up 0 bases and J gave up 2 bases; unmatched junction bases: 3. Looked up from germline, CDR1 is SGHKS and CDR2 is YYEKEE (reference sequence). This CDR3 region has 17 residues. The CDR3 DNA follows: TGTGCCAGCAGCTTGGTGAGGACAGGGGCTGGGGCCAACGTCCTGACTTTC. Protein sequence: CASSLVRTGAGANVLTF.

The chain is built from TRBV9 and TRBJ1-3; tentatively, D is TRBD1 (6 bases). This CDR3 is built from 17 residues. The V and J ends lost 3 bases and 0 bases respectively, with 16 bases between them. Germline CDR1 reads SGDLS; CDR2 reads YYNGEE. CDR3 residues: CASSGSGQSHSGNTIYF. CDR3 nucleotide sequence: TGTGCCAGCAGCGGGTCCGGACAGTCACACTCTGGAAACACCATATATTTT.

The chain combines TRBV7-8 with TRBJ2-1, with unresolved D. The V end was cut by 5 bases, the J end by 9 bases, with 14 bases between. Germline lookup yields CDR1 SGHVS and CDR2 FQNEAQ. The length of the CDR3 is 13 residues. Here the CDR3 DNA reads TGTGCCAGCAGCATTTCTAACTCACTTGAGCAGTTCTTC. Amino acid sequence: CASSISNSLEQFF. Combining the CDR3 with reference TRBV7-8 and TRBJ2-1 gives the whole variable domain GAGVSQSPRYKVAKRGQDVALRCDPISGHVSLFWYQQALGQGPEFLTYFQNEAQLDKSGLPSDRFFAERPEGSVSTLKIQRTQQEDSAVYLCASSISNSLEQFFGPGTRLTVL.

The V and J genes are TRBV29-1 and TRBJ1-1; D is unclear. The V gene's germline CDR1 is SQVTM and CDR2 ANQGSEA. V lost 3 bases to trimming and J lost 7 bases, with 9 bases between them. This CDR3 has 11 amino acids. The CDR3 loop is CSVETQNEAFF. The DNA of the CDR3 is TGCAGCGTTGAGACACAAAATGAAGCTTTCTTT.

The count of this clone is one. The chain has TRBV7-2 and TRBJ2-7; TRBD2 agrees at 10 bases. The CDR3 covers 16 residues. Germline assignment: CDR1 SGHTA and CDR2 FQGNSA. Trimming removed 2 bases from V and 5 bases from J; junction bases left unmatched: 9. The CDR3 coding sequence is TGTGCCAGCAGCTTACCATTAGCGGGAGGTACCCACGAGCAGTACTTC. Protein: CASSLPLAGGTHEQYF.

This chain uses TRBV19 with TRBJ1-5; D uncertain. Germline lookup yields CDR1 LNHDA and CDR2 SQIVND (reference sequence). CDR3 size: 14 residues. The V and J ends lost 3 bases and 1 base respectively, with 7 bases between them. CDR3 amino acids: CASSIGRSNQPQHF. In nucleotides, the CDR3 is TGTGCCAGTAGTATCGGGCGAAGCAATCAGCCCCAGCATTTT. The entire variable domain, with the rest obtained from reference TRBV19 and TRBJ1-5, is as follows: DGGITQSPKYLFRKEGQNVTLSCEQNLNHDAMYWYRQDPGQGLRLIYYSQIVNDFQKGDIAEGYSVSREKKESFPLTVTSAQKNPTAFYLCASSIGRSNQPQHFGDGTRLSIL.

The chain is built from TRBV9 and TRBJ1-3, with TRBD1 matching 8 bases. Germline values: CDR1 SGDLS, CDR2 YYNGEE. V shed 7 bases, J shed 0 bases, and the junction held 6 bases outside the gene matches. CDR3 length: 15 amino acids. The CDR3, as DNA: TGTGCCAGCGGAACAGACAGGGGCTCTGGAAACACCATATATTTT. It specifies CASGTDRGSGNTIYF.

The chain joins TRBV27 to TRBJ2-1; the match to TRBD1 covers 10 bases. This CDR3 region has 14 residues. Per germline, CDR1 MNHEY and CDR2 SMNVEV (reference sequence). J lost 6 bases, V lost 5 bases, and 4 bases had no gene match. CDR3 in DNA: TGTGCCAGCAGTCTCGGACAGGGGGGCAATGAGCAGTTCTTC. This gives the protein CASSLGQGGNEQFF.

This chain uses TRBV27 with TRBJ2-7, with 7 bases lining up with TRBD2. With 4 bases clipped from V and 4 bases from J, the junction kept 7 bases outside the gene matches. The CDR3 loop spans 14 amino acids. Germline CDR1 reads MNHEY; CDR2 reads SMNVEV (reference sequence). The CDR3 DNA is TGTGCCAGCAGTTCGGGGGGAATGGCATACGAGCAGTACTTC. It is translated as CASSSGGMAYEQYF.